A selection of T cell receptor beta chains follows, all from one sample in a study of shared clonotypes between healthy human individuals. Repertoires were generated with immunoSEQ multiplex PCR, while TCRdb's copy carries only in-frame clones and drops some. The sample lists 2 million to 2.5 million clones; more than 80% were seen once. The sequenced sample consisted of naive CD4+ T cells from PBMCs. These receptors originate from a man aged 18 to 30 in good health. Some clones in this sample may be carry-over from other donors' samples. Both conserved end residues are part of each CDR3. The order of the fields is J gene, V gene, D gene, clone size, CDR3 protein, CDR3 DNA. A D gene is named only where the DNA matches it firmly. Size tells how often a clone was seen (once, few, many) or the class of an expanded clone, and some rows leave it out.

TRBJ1-1 TRBV11-1 . . CASSSNGVGVLNPEAFF TGTGCCAGCAGCTCGAACGGGGTTGGGGTTTTGAATCCTGAAGCTTTCTTT
TRBJ2-7 TRBV5-1 TRBD2 . CASSFHLAGAYEQYF TGCGCCAGCAGCTTTCACCTAGCGGGAGCATACGAGCAGTACTTC
TRBJ2-7 TRBV4-2 . . CASSLVSGLDDYEQYF TGTGCCAGCAGCTTAGTGTCGGGACTTGACGACTACGAGCAGTACTTC
TRBJ2-2 TRBV30 . . CAWNPLEGYANTGELFF TGTGCCTGGAATCCCCTCGAGGGTTACGCGAACACCGGGGAGCTGTTTTTT
TRBJ2-1 TRBV5-1 . once CASSLGNYNEQFF TGCGCCAGCAGCTTGGGCAACTACAATGAGCAGTTCTTC
TRBJ2-5 TRBV7-3 TRBD1 . CASSLVPGTAQTQYF TGTGCCAGCAGCTTAGTCCCGGGGACAGCCCAGACCCAGTACTTC
TRBJ2-3 TRBV11-2 . . CASTRLSGGGWADTQYF TGTGCCAGCACCCGTCTTTCAGGGGGAGGGTGGGCAGATACGCAGTATTTT
TRBJ2-1 TRBV4-3 . . CASSQVPGYNEQFF TGCGCCAGCAGCCAAGTTCCGGGATACAATGAGCAGTTCTTC
TRBJ2-1 TRBV5-1 . . CASSFTESSYNEQFF TGCGCCAGCAGCTTTACGGAGAGCTCCTACAATGAGCAGTTCTTC
TRBJ1-1 TRBV5-8 . . CASNRSPGHTEAFF TGTGCCAGCAATCGGTCCCCCGGGCACACTGAAGCTTTCTTT
TRBJ2-1 TRBV4-3 . . CASRSWATDDEQFF TGCGCCAGCCGATCGTGGGCGACGGACGATGAGCAGTTCTTC
TRBJ1-4 TRBV6-5 TRBD1 . CASGPPGGHEKLFF TGTGCCAGCGGCCCCCCAGGGGGTCATGAAAAACTGTTTTTT
TRBJ1-1 TRBV6-1 . . CASSDHRKNTEAFF TGTGCCAGCAGTGATCATCGGAAGAACACTGAAGCTTTCTTT
TRBJ1-1 TRBV5-1 . . CASSLYRVGTEAFF TGCGCCAGCAGCTTGTACAGGGTGGGAACTGAAGCTTTCTTT
TRBJ1-4 TRBV7-2 . . CASSLVHRKLFF TGTGCCAGCAGCTTAGTTCATAGAAAACTGTTTTTT
TRBJ1-3 TRBV9 . . CASGRIRSGNTIYF TGTGCCTCCGGGCGTATTCGATCTGGAAACACCATATATTTT
TRBJ1-1 TRBV10-3 TRBD1 . CAISPGQGAEGDTEAFF TGTGCCATCAGTCCGGGACAGGGGGCCGAAGGGGACACTGAAGCTTTCTTT
TRBJ2-7 TRBV18 . . CASSPLADSSYEQYF TGTGCCAGCTCACCACTAGCGGATAGCTCCTACGAGCAGTACTTC
TRBJ2-1 TRBV28 . few CASSLGNEQFF TGTGCCAGCAGTTTAGGTAATGAGCAGTTCTTC
TRBJ2-5 TRBV5-1 TRBD2 . CASSATGTSEETQYF TGCGCCAGCAGCGCAACCGGGACTAGTGAGGAGACCCAGTACTTC
TRBJ1-5 TRBV18 . . CASSPSGAGSNQPQHF TGTGCCAGCTCACCAAGCGGGGCCGGGAGCAATCAGCCCCAGCATTTT
TRBJ2-2 TRBV7-9 . . CASSRPAGAGELFF TGTGCCAGCAGCCGCCCAGCGGGCGCCGGGGAGCTGTTTTTT
TRBJ1-2 TRBV2 . . CASFGQTNYGYTF TGTGCCAGCTTTGGCCAAACTAACTATGGCTACACCTTC
TRBJ1-2 TRBV27 . . CASSLSGVRGGLGYTF TGTGCCAGCAGTTTATCGGGGGTCAGGGGAGGATTGGGCTACACCTTC
TRBJ2-2 TRBV27 TRBD2 . CASSFRLAGGPGTGELFF TGTGCCAGCAGTTTCCGACTAGCGGGAGGGCCGGGCACCGGGGAGCTGTTTTTT
TRBJ2-2 TRBV5-1 . few CASRATLTGELFF TGCGCCAGCAGGGCGACCCTCACCGGGGAGCTGTTTTTT
TRBJ2-3 TRBV9 TRBD2 . CASSVGTSDNTDTQYF TGTGCCAGCAGCGTAGGTACTAGCGACAACACAGATACGCAGTATTTT
TRBJ2-7 TRBV7-2 TRBD1 . CASSRGTGVNEQYF TGTGCCAGCAGCCGAGGGACAGGGGTGAACGAGCAGTACTTC
TRBJ1-1 TRBV9 . . CASSTRANTEAFF TGTGCCAGCAGCACCAGGGCTAACACTGAAGCTTTCTTT
TRBJ2-1 TRBV7-9 . . CASSLQLGQFF TGTGCCAGCAGCTTACAGCTGGGGCAGTTCTTC
TRBJ2-1 TRBV5-1 TRBD2 once CASSKLLAGGYNEQFF TGCGCCAGCAGCAAACTTCTAGCGGGAGGTTACAATGAGCAGTTCTTC
TRBJ1-2 TRBV14 . . CASSHAPGDYGYTF TGTGCCAGCAGCCACGCACCGGGGGACTATGGCTACACCTTC
TRBJ2-2 TRBV7-9 . . CASGSLREITGELFF TGTGCCAGCGGCTCATTGAGGGAAATCACCGGGGAGCTGTTTTTT
TRBJ2-1 TRBV7-3 TRBD2 . CASSSGLARVNEQFF TGTGCCAGCAGCTCGGGACTAGCCAGGGTCAATGAGCAGTTCTTC
TRBJ1-1 TRBV18 . . CASSPSNRIEAFF TGTGCCAGCTCACCATCCAACAGAATTGAAGCTTTCTTT
TRBJ2-1 TRBV19 . . CASSLVGEQFF TGTGCCAGTAGTCTGGTCGGTGAGCAGTTCTTC